This TCR beta chain was recovered during a study of cytomegalovirus exposure and HLA in healthy donors. Overall study findings and caveats: Later on, an analysis tied roughly 17,000 TCR beta sequences to HLA alleles at 0.05 false discovery rate. As was reported, the classifier diagnosed cytomegalovirus status with high specificity and sensitivity. In a later analysis, common viral pathogens appeared linked to several of the most significant clusters.

With 60 Vbeta and 13 Jbeta primers, the PCR was carried out. Sequencing used immunoSEQ multiplex PCR; TCRdb keeps in-frame clones, though not all of them. In the table there are approximately 180,000 clones, about four fifths of which are singletons. In regard to this clone: What it recognizes is unknown.

The CDR3 totals 16 residues. The rearrangement links TRBV21-1 to TRBJ1-5; no check of the table's D call, TRBD1, against the DNA was made. TRBV21-1 is flagged as a pseudogene. The sequence derives from a girl under 18 in good health and CMV-seropositive. The sequenced sample was PBMCs. The CDR3 nucleotides are TGTGCCAGCAGCAAAGTAGGAGACAGGGGAAATCAGCCCCAGCATTTT. Its translation is CASSKVGDRGNQPQHF.